A single sample is the source of the 20 T cell receptor beta chains below, sequenced in a study of cytotoxic CD8 clonotypes in ibrutinib-treated CLL (dated by TCRdb to the early 2020s). The intended sense of this specimen's time point label: 24 months on ibrutinib. Library construction relied on the immunoSEQ multiplex PCR assay. The immuneACCESS repertoire file appears here via TCRdb, limited to in-frame rearrangements. These files lack a portion of the clones; in checked studies, under half of the deficit traces to unresolved V genes, and the cause of the others is not known. This sample comprises 140,000 to 150,000 clones, 75% to 80% of them detected only once. The ten largest account for roughly 4.7% of the sample. The material was PBMCs, obtained after 24 months of ibrutinib treatment. The receptors stem from a human donor with chronic lymphocytic leukemia.

The rearrangement links TRBV19 to TRBJ2-3, with TRBD2 matching over 8 bases. The CDR3 loop spans 14 amino acids. Trimming removed 9 bases from V and 2 bases from J; junction bases left unmatched: 7. Germline V gene data show CDR1 as LNHDA and CDR2 as SQIVND (reference sequence). The CDR3 bases are TGTGCCAGACTCCCGGGACTAGTCACAGATACGCAGTATTTT. This sequence encodes CARLPGLVTDTQYF.

The J gene is TRBJ2-3, the V gene TRBV7-2, with TRBD1 as a possible D gene (5 bases). The CDR3 covers 15 residues. V dropped 3 bases and J dropped 2 bases, with 12 bases sitting between them. Germline CDR1 SGHTA, CDR2 FQGNSA. CDR3 region: CASSFGAAPTDTQYF. DNA of the CDR3: TGTGCCAGCAGCTTTGGGGCAGCCCCCACAGATACGCAGTATTTT.

This chain uses TRBV19 with TRBJ2-4; D is undetermined. The CDR3 is 13 residues long. Trimming took off 6 bases at V and 3 bases at J, with 9 bases between the two ends. From germline, CDR1 is LNHDA and CDR2 SQIVND (reference sequence). The CDR3 nucleotides are TGTGCCAGTAGAGGGTTGGGCAAAAACATTCAGTACTTC. As protein: CASRGLGKNIQYF. The complete variable domain, with remaining parts taken from reference TRBV19 and TRBJ2-4, reads DGGITQSPKYLFRKEGQNVTLSCEQNLNHDAMYWYRQDPGQGLRLIYYSQIVNDFQKGDIAEGYSVSREKKESFPLTVTSAQKNPTAFYLCASRGLGKNIQYFGAGTRLSVL.

With regard to this clone: Relative to the germline gene, one junction end is altered; a read error may explain this. DNA of the CDR3: TGCTCGGCGGATGGGACTAGCGCAGGGGAGCAGTTCTTC. Amino acid sequence: CSADGTSAGEQFF. The V and J genes are TRBV7-9 and TRBJ2-1; TRBD2 matches at 10 bases. Germline V lookup: CDR1 SEHNR, CDR2 FQNEAQ (reference sequence). The CDR3 consists of 13 residues.

The chain joins TRBV6-5 to TRBJ2-7, with 12 bases fitting TRBD2. The CDR3 is 15 amino acids. The trim removed 6 bases at V and 5 bases at J, leaving 8 bases unmatched. CDR1 and CDR2 from the germline V gene are MNHEY and SVGAGI. CDR3 coding DNA: TGTGCCAGCAGAAACAGACTAGCGGGAGAGGACGAGCAGTACTTC. Translated: CASRNRLAGEDEQYF.

The gene calls are TRBV7-3 and TRBJ2-3; tentatively, D is TRBD1 (7 bases). Germline-derived CDR1 and CDR2 are SGHTA and FQGTGA. Trimming took 5 bases from V and 6 from J, leaving 12 bases between them. The CDR3 length is 13 residues. This CDR3 is CASSPQGGDTQYF. CDR3 coding DNA: TGTGCCAGCAGCCCCCAGGGGGGCGATACGCAGTATTTT.

This clone occurred a few times. V usage is TRBV7-6 and J usage is TRBJ1-2; maybe TRBD1 (6 bases). Germline lookup yields CDR1 SGHVS and CDR2 FNYEAQ. The CDR3 is 13 residues long. Trimming took off 5 bases at V and 4 bases at J, with 11 bases between the two ends. CDR3 sequence (DNA): TGTGCCAGCAGCCCTCAGGGGTCCTATGGCTACACCTTC. Translating it yields CASSPQGSYGYTF.

The CDR3 loop reads CASSFLAGLNQPQHF. DNA for the CDR3: TGTGCCAGCAGTTTTTTGGCGGGGCTCAATCAGCCCCAGCATTTT. V usage is TRBV28 and J usage is TRBJ1-5; D might be TRBD1 (5 bases). The CDR3 spans 15 residues. Per germline, CDR1 MDHEN and CDR2 SYDVKM. Trimming took off 3 bases at V and 3 bases at J, with 12 bases between the two ends.

The gene calls are TRBV5-1 and TRBJ2-1; maybe TRBD2 (7 bases). The CDR3 runs 14 residues. The germline CDR1 and CDR2 sequences are SGHRS and YFSETQ. V lost 2 bases, J lost 8 bases, and 14 bases lay in between. The CDR3: CASSFAGAGDEQFF. CDR3 in DNA: TGCGCCAGCAGCTTCGCGGGGGCCGGGGATGAGCAGTTCTTC. The full variable domain, its missing parts supplied by reference TRBV5-1 and TRBJ2-1, is KAGVTQTPRYLIKTRGQQVTLSCSPISGHRSVSWYQQTPGQGLQFLFEYFSETQRNKGNFPGRFSGRQFSNSRSEMNVSTLELGDSALYLCASSFAGAGDEQFFGPGTRLTVL.

The genes are TRBV11-2 and TRBJ2-1; the D gene is possibly TRBD1 (6 bases). The CDR3 totals 14 residues. CDR1 is SGHAT, CDR2 FQNNGV, per germline. V lost 6 bases and J lost 2, with 11 bases in between. Here the CDR3 DNA reads TGTGCCAGCAGACCCCAGGGGACCTACAATGAGCAGTTCTTC. This gives the protein CASRPQGTYNEQFF. Full variable domain (remainder filled in from reference TRBV11-2 and TRBJ2-1): EAGVAQSPRYKIIEKRQSVAFWCNPISGHATLYWYQQILGQGPKLLIQFQNNGVVDDSQLPKDRFSAERLKGVDSTLKIQPAKLEDSAVYLCASRPQGTYNEQFFGPGTRLTVL.

The CDR3 loop is CASRDRGRENTGELFF. CDR3 nucleotides: TGTGCCAGTAGGGACAGGGGGCGGGAGAACACCGGGGAGCTGTTTTTT. The V call is TRBV19, the J call TRBJ2-2; 11 nucleotides agree with TRBD1. The CDR3 runs 16 residues. Germline V gives CDR1 LNHDA, CDR2 SQIVND (reference sequence). Unmatched junction bases numbered 4, after V lost 6 bases and J lost 1 base.

V usage is TRBV18 and J usage is TRBJ2-5; weak D call: TRBD2 (5 bases). The CDR3 runs to 14 residues. Trimming removed 2 bases from V and 7 bases from J, with 14 bases in between. Germline CDR1 KGHSH, CDR2 LQKENI. CDR3 nucleotide sequence: TGTGCCAGCTCACCAGGTTTAGATGCGGGGACCCAGTACTTC. Protein: CASSPGLDAGTQYF.

This clone was detected once. The CDR3 reads CASRADPSPLHF. For the CDR3, the DNA is TGTGCCAGCAGGGCGGACCCATCGCCCCTCCACTTT. This sequence joins TRBV28 and TRBJ1-6; unclear D gene. Deletions cut 6 bases from V and 13 bases from J, with 13 bases between. Germline V gives CDR1 MDHEN, CDR2 SYDVKM. The CDR3 runs 12 residues.

This clone was recorded a few times. This sequence joins TRBV7-9 and TRBJ2-3, with D possibly being TRBD2 (5 bases). The CDR3 covers 14 residues. Looked up from germline, CDR1 is SEHNR and CDR2 is FQNEAQ (reference sequence). V lost 8 bases, J lost 2 bases, and 14 bases lay in between. This CDR3 reads CASARENDTDTQYF. The CDR3 nucleotides read TGTGCCAGCGCACGGGAAAATGACACAGATACGCAGTATTTT.

The chain carries TRBV2 and TRBJ2-6, with D hard to call. CDR3 length: 14 residues. The germline gives CDR1 SNHLY, CDR2 FYNNEI. V lost 3 bases to trimming and J lost 0 bases, with 3 bases between them. The CDR3 DNA follows: TGTGCCAGCAGTGAGCGCTCTGGGGCCAACGTCCTGACTTTC. Protein: CASSERSGANVLTF.

This clone showed up just once. This chain links TRBV27 with TRBJ1-6; D is possibly TRBD1 (5 bases). V lost 3 bases and J 7 bases, leaving 13 bases between the germline ends. Per germline, CDR1 MNHEY and CDR2 SMNVEV (reference sequence). The CDR3 is 15 residues long. CDR3 region: CASSLLTEGNSPLHF. DNA for the CDR3: TGTGCCAGCAGTTTGCTTACAGAGGGGAATTCACCCCTCCACTTT.

This clone appeared a few times. The chain couples TRBV18 to TRBJ1-2; TRBD1 aligns across 10 bases. This CDR3 is built from 13 residues. Germline values: CDR1 KGHSH, CDR2 LQKENI. The V gene end was trimmed by 3 bases and the J gene end by 7 bases; junction bases not matched to a gene: 2. The CDR3 protein is CASSPGDRGGYTF. CDR3 nucleotide sequence: TGTGCCAGCTCACCGGGGGACAGGGGTGGCTACACCTTC.

The chain links TRBV7-9 to TRBJ2-6; a weak D match, TRBD1 (6 bases). The CDR3 has 16 residues. The germline V gene encodes CDR1 SEHNR and CDR2 FQNEAQ (reference sequence). V was cut by 11 bases and J by 3 bases, with 20 bases left in between. The CDR3, as DNA: TGTGCCCGGCCCGGTGGGGGCCTTGATGGGGCCAACGTCCTGACTTTC. It specifies CARPGGGLDGANVLTF.

The gene calls are TRBV29-1 and TRBJ2-3; 10 nucleotides match TRBD2. The CDR3 extends over 13 amino acids. CDR1 is SQVTM, CDR2 ANQGSEA, per germline. V lost 7 bases and J lost 6; bases outside the gene matches: 7. The CDR3 DNA reads TGCAGCGCCAGCGGGAGGGCCGGGGATACGCAGTATTTT. It translates to CSASGRAGDTQYF.

The rearrangement joins TRBV28 to TRBJ2-7; D is unresolved. With 3 bases removed from V and 0 bases from J, the gap between germline ends came to 3 bases. CDR3 size: 12 residues. Germline loops: CDR1 MDHEN, CDR2 SYDVKM. Here the CDR3 DNA reads TGTGCCAGCAGTTTGGTCTCCTACGAGCAGTACTTC. This codes for CASSLVSYEQYF.